The clone carrying this T cell receptor beta chain occurred a few times. The sample belongs to a study of blood T cell repertoires in COVID-19. Study context: Some COVID-19 samples were acute and others convalescent; all came from the United States, Italy and Spain. Sample material is recorded as cDNA or gDNA derived from T cells, B-cell-depleted T cells, or PBMCs.

Germline V lookup: CDR1 SGHVS, CDR2 FQNEAQ. V gave up 4 bases and J gave up 7 bases; unmatched junction bases: 4. The CDR3 is 15 residues long. Per the original data handling: Reference gene primers were amplified, and this amplification served to estimate nucleated cell counts. The table came from immunoSEQ multiplex PCR; TCRdb's copy has only in-frame clones and leaves some out. V and J calls and clone size come straight from that table; D and trimming were deduced from the DNA. The data show about 130,000 clones, 85% seen once. The sample was peripheral blood. The sequence was collected from a man aged 80 or over with active or convalescent COVID-19. The chain recombines TRBV7-8 with TRBJ1-6; 10 bases line up with TRBD1. The CDR3 DNA is TGTGCCAGCAGCTCCGGGACAGGGGACAATTCACCCCTCCACTTT. It codes for CASSSGTGDNSPLHF.